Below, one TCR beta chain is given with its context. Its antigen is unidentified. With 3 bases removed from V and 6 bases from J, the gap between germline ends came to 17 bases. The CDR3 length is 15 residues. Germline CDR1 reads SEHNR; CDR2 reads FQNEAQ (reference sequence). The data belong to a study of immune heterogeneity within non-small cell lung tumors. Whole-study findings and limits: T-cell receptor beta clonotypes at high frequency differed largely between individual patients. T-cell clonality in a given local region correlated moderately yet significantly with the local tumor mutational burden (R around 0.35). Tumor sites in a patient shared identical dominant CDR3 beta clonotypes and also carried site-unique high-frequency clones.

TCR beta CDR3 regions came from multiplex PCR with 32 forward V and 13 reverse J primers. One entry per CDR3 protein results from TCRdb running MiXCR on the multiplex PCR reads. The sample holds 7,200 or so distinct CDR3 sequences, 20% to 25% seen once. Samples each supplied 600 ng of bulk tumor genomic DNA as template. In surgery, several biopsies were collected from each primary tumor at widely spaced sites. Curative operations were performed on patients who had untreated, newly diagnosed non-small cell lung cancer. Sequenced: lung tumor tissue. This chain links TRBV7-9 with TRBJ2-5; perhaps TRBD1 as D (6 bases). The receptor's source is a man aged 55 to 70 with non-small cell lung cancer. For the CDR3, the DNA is TGTGCCAGCAGCTTTCGGGACAAATCCAAGAAGACCCAGTACTTC. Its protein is CASSFRDKSKKTQYF.